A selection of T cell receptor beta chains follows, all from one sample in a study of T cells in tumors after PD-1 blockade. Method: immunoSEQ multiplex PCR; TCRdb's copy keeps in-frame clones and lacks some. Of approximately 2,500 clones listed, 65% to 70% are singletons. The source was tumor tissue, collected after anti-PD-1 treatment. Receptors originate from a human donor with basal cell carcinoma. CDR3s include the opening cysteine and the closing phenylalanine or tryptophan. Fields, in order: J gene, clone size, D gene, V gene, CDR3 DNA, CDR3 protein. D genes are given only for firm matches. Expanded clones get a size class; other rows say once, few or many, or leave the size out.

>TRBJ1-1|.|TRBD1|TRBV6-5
TGTGCCAGCAGGACAGGGCCAAGGGACACTGAAGCTTTCTTT
CASRTGPRDTEAFF
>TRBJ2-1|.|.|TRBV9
TGTGCCAGCAGCGTAAAGACCAGCTCCTACAATGAGCAGTTCTTC
CASSVKTSSYNEQFF
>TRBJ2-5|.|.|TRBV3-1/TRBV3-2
TGTGCCAGCAGCCATTGGGTGGGGGACACAAAGTACCAAGAGACCCAGTACTTC
CASSHWVGDTKYQETQYF
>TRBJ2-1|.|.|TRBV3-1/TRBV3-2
TGTGCCAGCAGCCTACCGGACTATCCCCTTAATGAGCAGTTCTTC
CASSLPDYPLNEQFF
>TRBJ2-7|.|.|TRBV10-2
TGCGCCAGCAGTGAGCCAGGCTACGAGCAGTACTTC
CASSEPGYEQYF
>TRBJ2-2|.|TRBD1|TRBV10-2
TGCGCCAGCAGTGGAAGAGGGACAGGGGGCACCGGGGAGCTGTTTTTT
CASSGRGTGGTGELFF
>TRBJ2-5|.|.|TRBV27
TGTGCCAGCGGAACCGACTACGAAGAGACCCAGTACTTC
CASGTDYEETQYF
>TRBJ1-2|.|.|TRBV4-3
TGCGCCAGCAGCCAAGATCAGAGACAGGTGGATGGCTACACCTTC
CASSQDQRQVDGYTF
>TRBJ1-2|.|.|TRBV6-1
TGTGCCAGCAGCCTGGACCCTAACTATGGCTACACCTTC
CASSLDPNYGYTF
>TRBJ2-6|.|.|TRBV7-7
TGTGCCAGCAGCTTGGCGTTTAAGTGCCACAAAGTCGGGAACGTCCTGACTTTC
CASSLAFKCHKVGNVLTF
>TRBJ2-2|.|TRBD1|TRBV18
TGTGCCAGCTCACCACTCCCGACAGGGGCGAACACCGGGGAGCTGTTTTTT
CASSPLPTGANTGELFF
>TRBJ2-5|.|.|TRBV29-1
TGCAGCGCCTCTTGGGGGGCGAAAGAGACCCAGTACTTC
CSASWGAKETQYF
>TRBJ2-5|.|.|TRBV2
TGTGCCAGCAGTGAAGGGGTTCGGACCAAGTACTTC
CASSEGVRTKYF
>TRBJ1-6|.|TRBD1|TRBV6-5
TGTGCCAGCAGCCGGGACAGAAATAATTCACCCCTCCACTTT
CASSRDRNNSPLHF
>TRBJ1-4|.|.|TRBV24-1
TGTGCCCTCGAAAGATTGCTAGGGACGACTAATGAAAAACTGTTTTTT
CALERLLGTTNEKLFF
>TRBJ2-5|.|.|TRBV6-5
TGTGCCAGCAGTTACCGTGGGCAGGGGGGCGAATGGACCCAGTACTTC
CASSYRGQGGEWTQYF
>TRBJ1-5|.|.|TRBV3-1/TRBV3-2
TGTGCCAGCAGCCAAGCCTTGGGGTTCAATCAGCCCCAGCATTTT
CASSQALGFNQPQHF
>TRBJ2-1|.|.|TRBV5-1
TGCGCCAGCAGCTTGGGGACAGTCAATGAGCAGTTCTTC
CASSLGTVNEQFF
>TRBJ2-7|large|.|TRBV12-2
TGTGCAAGTCGCAATGGGACAGACTCCTACGAGCAGTACTTC
CASRNGTDSYEQYF
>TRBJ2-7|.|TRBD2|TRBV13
TGTGCCAGCAGCCGGACTAGCGGCCCTCTCTCCTACGAGCAGTACTTC
CASSRTSGPLSYEQYF
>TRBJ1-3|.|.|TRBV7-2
TGTGCCAGCAGCCTTTCACAGGGACCTGGAAACACCATATATTTT
CASSLSQGPGNTIYF
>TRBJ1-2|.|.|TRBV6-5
TGTGCCAGCAACCCATCACCTAACTATGGCTACACCTTC
CASNPSPNYGYTF
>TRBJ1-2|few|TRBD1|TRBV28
TGTGCCAGCAGTCGGACAGGGGAGCGCTATGGCTACACCTTC
CASSRTGERYGYTF
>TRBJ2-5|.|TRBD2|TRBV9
TGTGCCAGCAGCGTAGCTTTGGTAGCGGGAGGCGTAGAGACCCAGTACTTC
CASSVALVAGGVETQYF
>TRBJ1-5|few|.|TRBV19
TGTGCCAGTAGTTTCCAGGGTAATAGCAATCAGCCCCAGCATTTT
CASSFQGNSNQPQHF
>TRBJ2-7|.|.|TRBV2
TGTGCCAGCAGTGAAAACAGGGATGGCTACGAGCAGTACTTC
CASSENRDGYEQYF
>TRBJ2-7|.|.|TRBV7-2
TGTGCCAGCAGCTTACAGGTGGGGGTAACCGAGCAGTACTTC
CASSLQVGVTEQYF
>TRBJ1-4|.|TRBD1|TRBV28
TGTGCCAGCAGTTTATCCGGGACAGGGAGGAATGAAAAACTGTTTTTT
CASSLSGTGRNEKLFF
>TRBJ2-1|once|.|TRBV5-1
TGCGCCAGCAGCTTGGCAGGGGAACCCTACAATGAGCAGTTCTTC
CASSLAGEPYNEQFF
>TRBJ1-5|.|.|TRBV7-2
TGTGCCAGCAGCCTCGGGGGTTTCAATCAGCCCCAGCATTTT
CASSLGGFNQPQHF
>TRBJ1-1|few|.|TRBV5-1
TGCGCCAGCAGCTTGCGACCGGAGAACACTGAAGCTTTCTTT
CASSLRPENTEAFF
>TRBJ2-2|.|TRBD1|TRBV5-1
TGCGCCAGCAGCTCGGGACAGGTGATCACCGGGGAGCTGTTTTTT
CASSSGQVITGELFF
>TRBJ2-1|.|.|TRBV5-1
TGCGCCAGCAGCTTGGCGGGGGCCTCAGGCAATGAGCAGTTCTTC
CASSLAGASGNEQFF